This TCR beta chain was identified in a study of blood T cell repertoires in COVID-19. For the study at large: COVID-19 samples from acute and convalescent phases originated in the United States, Italy and Spain. The analysed material was cDNA or gDNA that came from T cells, B-cell-depleted T cells, or PBMCs.

Source study methods: Amplification of reference gene primers provided the estimated nucleated cell counts. Assay used: immunoSEQ multiplex PCR; TCRdb lists only in-frame clones, some missing. V and J calls and clone size follow that table, whereas D and trimming were derived from the DNA. Of about 330,000 clones in the sample, more than 75% were seen once. Input material: peripheral blood. The clonotype comes from a woman in her fifties or sixties with acute or convalescent COVID-19.

Here the CDR3 DNA reads TGCGCCAGCAGCTTGGGAGGACTAGCGGGAGCAGATACGCAGTATTTT. It codes for CASSLGGLAGADTQYF. This chain links TRBV5-1 with TRBJ2-3; 13 bases fit TRBD2. Losses at the gene ends were 0 bases for V and 4 bases for J; bases not matched to a gene: 2. The CDR3 sequence is 16 residues long. In germline, CDR1 is SGHRS, CDR2 YFSETQ. Complete variable domain (other parts from reference TRBV5-1 and TRBJ2-3): KAGVTQTPRYLIKTRGQQVTLSCSPISGHRSVSWYQQTPGQGLQFLFEYFSETQRNKGNFPGRFSGRQFSNSRSEMNVSTLELGDSALYLCASSLGGLAGADTQYFGPGTRLTVL.